One sample yielded the 8 T cell receptor beta chains listed below, sequenced in a study of CD8 T cells in ankylosing spondylitis. Notes on the study in general: A TCR beta motif of seven or eight highly homologous variants appeared characteristic of ankylosing spondylitis blood.

TCRdb reprocessed the 5' RACE reads with MiXCR, giving one entry per CDR3 protein. Altogether fewer than 550,000 distinct CDR3 sequences are present, approximately 5% being singletons, with the ten largest covering 3% to 4.5%. Antigens of these TCRs are unknown. Sequenced sample: blood, either unsorted or a sorted T cell fraction (not recorded which). The receptors come from a male donor with ankylosing spondylitis.

This clonotype was seen a handful of times. The chain recombines TRBV6-1 with TRBJ1-6; the match to TRBD1 covers 8 bases. The CDR3 covers 13 residues. Looked up from germline, CDR1 is MNHNS and CDR2 is SASEGT. Trimming at V came to 3 bases and at J to 10 bases, leaving 2 bases not matched to a gene. CDR3 protein: CASSDDRGSPLHF. The CDR3 DNA reads as TGTGCCAGCAGTGACGACAGGGGATCACCCCTCCACTTT.

This clonotype was seen at least ten times. This chain uses TRBV20-1 with TRBJ2-7, with TRBD2 identical over 10 bases. Germline lookup yields CDR1 DFQATT and CDR2 SNEGSKA (reference sequence). Trimming removed 5 bases from V and 6 bases from J; junction bases left unmatched: 10. CDR3 length: 14 amino acids. This chain's CDR3 is CSAARTSGLVEQYF. The CDR3 DNA follows: TGCAGTGCTGCTAGGACTAGCGGTTTAGTCGAGCAGTACTTC.

This clonotype appeared many times. The genes are TRBV5-1 and TRBJ2-2; 8 nucleotides match TRBD1. Per germline, CDR1 SGHRS and CDR2 YFSETQ. V lost 0 bases and J lost 0; bases outside the gene matches: 4. The CDR3 consists of 17 residues. CDR3 amino acids: CASSLGRGLTNTGELFF. In nucleotides, the CDR3 is TGCGCCAGCAGCTTGGGCAGGGGGCTTACGAACACCGGGGAGCTGTTTTTT.

This clonotype showed up many times. The rearrangement uses TRBV6-2 or TRBV6-3 and TRBJ2-2, with 9 bases aligning to TRBD2. V lost 7 bases, J lost 4 bases, and 7 bases stayed unmatched. The CDR3 loop spans 15 amino acids. Germline CDR1 is MNHEY and CDR2 is SVGEGT. CDR3 region: CASILAGTFTGELFF. The CDR3 DNA reads as TGTGCCAGCATTCTAGCGGGAACCTTCACCGGGGAGCTGTTTTTT.

This clonotype occurred a few times. This sequence joins TRBV4-3 and TRBJ2-2; D call uncertain. The CDR3 runs 14 residues. Trimming took off 0 bases at V and 6 bases at J, with 8 bases between the two ends. The germline gives CDR1 LGHNA, CDR2 YSLEER. CDR3 sequence reads: CASSQDTRAGELFF. The DNA for the CDR3 is TGCGCCAGCAGCCAAGATACAAGGGCCGGGGAGCTGTTTTTT.

This clonotype was detected ten times or more. The CDR3 DNA is TGTGCCATTTCGACAGGGGGAAGCACAGATACGCAGTATTTT. Protein product: CAISTGGSTDTQYF. The chain is built from TRBV21-1 and TRBJ2-3; TRBD1, as called in the table, went unchecked against the DNA. TRBV21-1 is assigned pseudogene status. The CDR3 is 14 amino acids.

This clonotype was recorded at least ten times. The rearrangement uses TRBV29-1 and TRBJ1-2; 7 bases agree with TRBD1. The length of the CDR3 is 13 residues. The germline V gene has CDR1 SQVTM and CDR2 ANQGSEA. J gave up 6 bases and V 7 bases, and 11 bases lay outside the gene matches. CDR3 residues: CSGGTVNSDGYTF. CDR3 nucleotide sequence: TGCAGCGGGGGGACAGTAAATTCCGATGGCTACACCTTC.

This clonotype was observed many times. The chain joins TRBV4-3 to TRBJ2-7; D gene unclear. V lost 1 base and J 2 bases, leaving 12 bases between the germline ends. The CDR3 totals 15 residues. Germline values: CDR1 LGHNA, CDR2 YSLEER. This CDR3 is CASSQGTLLTYEQYF. CDR3 bases: TGCGCCAGCAGCCAAGGAACTCTCCTAACCTACGAGCAGTACTTC.